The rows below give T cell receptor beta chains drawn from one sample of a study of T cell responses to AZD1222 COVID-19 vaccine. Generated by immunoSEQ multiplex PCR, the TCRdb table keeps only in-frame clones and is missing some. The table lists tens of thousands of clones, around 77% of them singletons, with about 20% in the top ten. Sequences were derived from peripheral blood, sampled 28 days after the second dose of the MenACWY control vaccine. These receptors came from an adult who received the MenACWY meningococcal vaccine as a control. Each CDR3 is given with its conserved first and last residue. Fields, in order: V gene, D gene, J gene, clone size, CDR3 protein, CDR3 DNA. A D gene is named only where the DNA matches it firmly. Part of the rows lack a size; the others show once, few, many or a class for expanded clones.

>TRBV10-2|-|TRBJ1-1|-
CASMETRNTEAFF
TGCGCCAGCATGGAGACCAGAAACACTGAAGCTTTCTTT
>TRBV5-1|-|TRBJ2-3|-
CASRIDWGTDTQYF
TGCGCCAGCAGAATAGACTGGGGCACAGATACGCAGTATTTT
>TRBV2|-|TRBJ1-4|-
CASSAKSGALGEKLFF
TGTGCCAGCAGTGCAAAAAGCGGGGCCCTTGGGGAAAAACTGTTTTTT
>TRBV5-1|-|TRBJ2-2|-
CASSLPGGTNTGELFF
TGCGCCAGCAGCTTGCCAGGGGGGACGAACACCGGGGAGCTGTTTTTT
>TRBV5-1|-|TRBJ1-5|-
CASSLAGGNQPQHF
TGCGCCAGCAGCTTGGCGGGCGGCAATCAGCCCCAGCATTTT
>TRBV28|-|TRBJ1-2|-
CASSSRGYGYTF
TGTGCCAGCAGTTCTAGAGGCTATGGCTACACCTTC
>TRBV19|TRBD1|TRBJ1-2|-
CASSIVETGYNGYTF
TGTGCCAGTAGTATAGTGGAGACAGGGTATAATGGCTACACCTTC
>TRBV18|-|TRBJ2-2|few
CASSPRVTGELFF
TGTGCCAGCTCACCACGAGTCACCGGGGAGCTGTTTTTT
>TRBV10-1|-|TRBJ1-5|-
CASSDIPLGPQHF
TGCGCCAGCAGTGACATTCCCCTAGGGCCCCAGCATTTT
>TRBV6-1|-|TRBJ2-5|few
CASSEGPGGTQYF
TGTGCCAGCAGTGAGGGACCAGGCGGGACCCAGTACTTC
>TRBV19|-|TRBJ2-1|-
CASSSLARSYNEQFF
TGTGCCAGTAGTAGCCTAGCGCGCTCCTACAATGAGCAGTTCTTC
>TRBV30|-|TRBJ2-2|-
CAWSNVAYGELFF
TGTGCCTGGAGTAATGTTGCCTACGGGGAGCTGTTTTTT
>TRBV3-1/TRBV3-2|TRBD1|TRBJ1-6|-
CASSLGQNNSPLHF
TGTGCCAGCAGCCTGGGACAGAATAATTCACCCCTCCACTTT